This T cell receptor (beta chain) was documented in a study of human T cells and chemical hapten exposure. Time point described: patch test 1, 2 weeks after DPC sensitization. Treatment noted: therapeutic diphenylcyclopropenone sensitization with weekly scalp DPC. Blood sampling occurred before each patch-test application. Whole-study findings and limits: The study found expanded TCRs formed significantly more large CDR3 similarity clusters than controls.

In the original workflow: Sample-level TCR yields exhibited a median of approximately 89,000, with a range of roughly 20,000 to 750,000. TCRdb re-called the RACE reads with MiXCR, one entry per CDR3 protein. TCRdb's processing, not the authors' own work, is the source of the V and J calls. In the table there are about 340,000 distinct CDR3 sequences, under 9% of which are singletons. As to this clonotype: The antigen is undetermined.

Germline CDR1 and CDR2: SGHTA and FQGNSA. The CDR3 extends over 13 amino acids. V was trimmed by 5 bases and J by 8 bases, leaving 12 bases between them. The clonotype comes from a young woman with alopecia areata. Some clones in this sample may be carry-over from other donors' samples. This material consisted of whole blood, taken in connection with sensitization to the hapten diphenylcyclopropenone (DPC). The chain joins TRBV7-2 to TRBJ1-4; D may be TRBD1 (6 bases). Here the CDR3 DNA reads TGTGCCAGCAGCCAGAGGGGGGGGGAAAAACTGTTTTTT. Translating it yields CASSQRGGEKLFF. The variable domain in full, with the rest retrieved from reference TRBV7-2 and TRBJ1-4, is GAGVSQSPSNKVTEKGKDVELRCDPISGHTALYWYRQSLGQGLEFLIYFQGNSAPDKSGLPSDRFSAERTGGSVSTLTIQRTQQEDSAVYLCASSQRGGEKLFFGSGTQLSVL.